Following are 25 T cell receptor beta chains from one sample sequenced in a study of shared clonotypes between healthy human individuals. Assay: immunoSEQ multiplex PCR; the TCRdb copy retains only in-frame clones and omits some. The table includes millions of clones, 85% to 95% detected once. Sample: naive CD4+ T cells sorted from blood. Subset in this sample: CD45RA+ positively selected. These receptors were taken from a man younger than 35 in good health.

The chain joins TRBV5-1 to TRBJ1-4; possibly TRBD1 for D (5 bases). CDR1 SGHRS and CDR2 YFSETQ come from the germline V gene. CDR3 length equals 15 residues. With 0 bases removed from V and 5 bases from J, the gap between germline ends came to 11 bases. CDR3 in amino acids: CASSLAAGPNEKLFF. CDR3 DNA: TGCGCCAGCAGCTTGGCTGCAGGGCCGAATGAAAAACTGTTTTTT.

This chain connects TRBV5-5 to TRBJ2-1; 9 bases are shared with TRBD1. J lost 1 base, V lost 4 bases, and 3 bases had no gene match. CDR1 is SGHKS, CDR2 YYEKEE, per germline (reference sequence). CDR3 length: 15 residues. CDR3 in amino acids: CASSRGTGSYNEQFF. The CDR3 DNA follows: TGTGCCAGCAGCCGAGGGACAGGGTCCTACAATGAGCAGTTCTTC.

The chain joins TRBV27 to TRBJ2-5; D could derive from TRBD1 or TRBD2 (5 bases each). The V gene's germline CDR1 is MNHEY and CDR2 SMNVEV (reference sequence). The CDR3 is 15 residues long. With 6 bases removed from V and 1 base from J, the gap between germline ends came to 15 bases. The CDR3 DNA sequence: TGTGCCAGCAGGCCAGGGACGACAGCCCAAGAGACCCAGTACTTC. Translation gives CASRPGTTAQETQYF.

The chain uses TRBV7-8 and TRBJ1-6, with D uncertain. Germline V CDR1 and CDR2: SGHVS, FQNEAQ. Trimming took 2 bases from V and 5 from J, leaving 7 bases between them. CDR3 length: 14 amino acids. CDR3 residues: CASSLTGDNSPLHF. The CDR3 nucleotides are TGTGCCAGCAGCTTAACCGGCGATAATTCACCCCTCCACTTT.

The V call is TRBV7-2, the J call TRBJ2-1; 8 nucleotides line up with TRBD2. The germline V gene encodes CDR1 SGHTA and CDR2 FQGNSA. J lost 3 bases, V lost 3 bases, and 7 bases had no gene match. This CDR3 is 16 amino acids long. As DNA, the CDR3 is TGTGCCAGCAGCTTTATTCGGACTAGCAGCTACAATGAGCAGTTCTTC. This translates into CASSFIRTSSYNEQFF.

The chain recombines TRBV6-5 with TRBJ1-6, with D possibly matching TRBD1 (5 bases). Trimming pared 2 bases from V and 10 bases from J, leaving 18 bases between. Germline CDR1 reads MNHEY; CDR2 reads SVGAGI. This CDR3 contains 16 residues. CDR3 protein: CASSYGDSKAASPLHF. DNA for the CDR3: TGTGCCAGCAGTTACGGAGACAGCAAGGCTGCCTCACCCCTCCACTTT.

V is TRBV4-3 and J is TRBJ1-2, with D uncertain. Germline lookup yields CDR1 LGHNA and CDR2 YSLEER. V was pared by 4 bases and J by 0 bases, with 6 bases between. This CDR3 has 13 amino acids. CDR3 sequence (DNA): TGCGCCAGCAGCCTCAGTCCTAACTATGGCTACACCTTC. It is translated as CASSLSPNYGYTF.

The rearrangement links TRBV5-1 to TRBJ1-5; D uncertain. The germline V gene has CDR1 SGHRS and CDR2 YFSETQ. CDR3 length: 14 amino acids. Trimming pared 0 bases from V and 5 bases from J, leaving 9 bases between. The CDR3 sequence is CASSLDGRDQPQHF. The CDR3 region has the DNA TGCGCCAGCAGCTTGGATGGGAGAGATCAGCCCCAGCATTTT.

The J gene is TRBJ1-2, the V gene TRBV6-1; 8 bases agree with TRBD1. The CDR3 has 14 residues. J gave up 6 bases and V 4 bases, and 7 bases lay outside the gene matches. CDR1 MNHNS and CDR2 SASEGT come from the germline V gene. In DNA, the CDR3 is TGTGCCAGCAGTGCAGACAGGGGTTTTGATGGCTACACCTTC. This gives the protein CASSADRGFDGYTF.

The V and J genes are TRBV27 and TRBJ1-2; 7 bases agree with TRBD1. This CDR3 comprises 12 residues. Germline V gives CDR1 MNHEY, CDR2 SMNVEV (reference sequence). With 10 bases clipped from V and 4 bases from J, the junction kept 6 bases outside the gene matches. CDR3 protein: CATRQGVYGYTF. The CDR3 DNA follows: TGTGCCACCCGTCAGGGGGTCTATGGCTACACCTTC.

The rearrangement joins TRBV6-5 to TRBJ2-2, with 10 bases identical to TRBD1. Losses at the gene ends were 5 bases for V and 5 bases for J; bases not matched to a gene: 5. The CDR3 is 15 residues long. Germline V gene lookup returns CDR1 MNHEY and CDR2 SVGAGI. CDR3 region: CASSGTGVNTGELFF. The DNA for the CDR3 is TGTGCCAGCAGTGGGACAGGGGTTAATACCGGGGAGCTGTTTTTT.

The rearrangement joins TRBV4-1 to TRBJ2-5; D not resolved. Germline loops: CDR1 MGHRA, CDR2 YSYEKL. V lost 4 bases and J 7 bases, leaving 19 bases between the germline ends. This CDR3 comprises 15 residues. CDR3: CASSPLGPVLGTQYF. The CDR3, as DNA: TGCGCCAGCAGCCCCTTAGGCCCCGTCCTAGGGACCCAGTACTTC.

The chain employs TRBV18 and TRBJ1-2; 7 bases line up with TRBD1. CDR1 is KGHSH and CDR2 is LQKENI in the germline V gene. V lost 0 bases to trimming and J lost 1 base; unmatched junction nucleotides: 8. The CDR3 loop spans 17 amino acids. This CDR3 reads CASSPPLQGKLNYGYTF. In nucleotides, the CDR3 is TGTGCCAGCTCACCACCCCTACAGGGGAAACTTAACTATGGCTACACCTTC.

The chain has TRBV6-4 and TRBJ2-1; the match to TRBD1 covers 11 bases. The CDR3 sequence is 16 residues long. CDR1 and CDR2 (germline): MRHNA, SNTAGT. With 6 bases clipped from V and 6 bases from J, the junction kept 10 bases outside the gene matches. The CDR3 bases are TGTGCCAGCAGAGATACCGGGACAGGGGGGTCCAATGAGCAGTTCTTC. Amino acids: CASRDTGTGGSNEQFF.

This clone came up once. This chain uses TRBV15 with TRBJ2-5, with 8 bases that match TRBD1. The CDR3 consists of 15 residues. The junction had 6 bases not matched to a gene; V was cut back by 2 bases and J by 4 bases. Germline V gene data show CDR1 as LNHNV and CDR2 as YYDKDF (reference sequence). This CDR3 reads CATSRLDRGRETQYF. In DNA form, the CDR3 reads TGTGCCACCAGCAGACTAGACAGGGGACGAGAGACCCAGTACTTC.

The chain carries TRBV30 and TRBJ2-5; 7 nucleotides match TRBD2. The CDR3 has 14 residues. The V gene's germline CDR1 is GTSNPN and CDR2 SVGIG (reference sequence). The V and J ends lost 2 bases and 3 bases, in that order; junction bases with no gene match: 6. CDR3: CAWSRGDWKETQYF. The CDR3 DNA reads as TGTGCCTGGAGTCGGGGGGACTGGAAAGAGACCCAGTACTTC.

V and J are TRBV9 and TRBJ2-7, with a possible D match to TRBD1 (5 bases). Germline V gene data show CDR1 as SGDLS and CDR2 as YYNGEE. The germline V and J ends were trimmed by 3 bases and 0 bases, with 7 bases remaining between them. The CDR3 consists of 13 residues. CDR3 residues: CASSGDSSYEQYF. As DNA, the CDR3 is TGTGCCAGCAGCGGCGACAGCTCCTACGAGCAGTACTTC.

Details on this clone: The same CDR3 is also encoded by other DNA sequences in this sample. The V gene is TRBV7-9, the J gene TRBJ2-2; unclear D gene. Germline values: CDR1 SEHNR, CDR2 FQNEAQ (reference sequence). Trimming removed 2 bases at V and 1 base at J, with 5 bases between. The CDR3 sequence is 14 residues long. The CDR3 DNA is TGTGCCAGCAGCTTACAACAGAACACCGGGGAGCTGTTTTTT. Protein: CASSLQQNTGELFF.

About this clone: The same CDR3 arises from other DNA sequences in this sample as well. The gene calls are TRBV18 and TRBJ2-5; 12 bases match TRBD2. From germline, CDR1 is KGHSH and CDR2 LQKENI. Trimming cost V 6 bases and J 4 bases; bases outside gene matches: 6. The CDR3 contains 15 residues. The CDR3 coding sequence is TGTGCCAGCTCGAGAGGACTAGCGGGGCTAGAGACCCAGTACTTC. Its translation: CASSRGLAGLETQYF.

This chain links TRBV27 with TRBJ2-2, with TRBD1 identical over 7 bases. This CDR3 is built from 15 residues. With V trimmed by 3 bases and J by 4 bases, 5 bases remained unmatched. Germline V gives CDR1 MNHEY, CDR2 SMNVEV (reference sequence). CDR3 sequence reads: CASSLNGQVTGELFF. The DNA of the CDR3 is TGTGCCAGCAGTTTGAATGGACAGGTCACCGGGGAGCTGTTTTTT.

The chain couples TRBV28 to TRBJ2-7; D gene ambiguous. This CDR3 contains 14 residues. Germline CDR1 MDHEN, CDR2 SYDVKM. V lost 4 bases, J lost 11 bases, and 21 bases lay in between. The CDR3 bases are TGTGCCAGCAGTTCATACGTCGAGCGTAGGGAAAAGTACTTC. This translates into CASSSYVERREKYF.

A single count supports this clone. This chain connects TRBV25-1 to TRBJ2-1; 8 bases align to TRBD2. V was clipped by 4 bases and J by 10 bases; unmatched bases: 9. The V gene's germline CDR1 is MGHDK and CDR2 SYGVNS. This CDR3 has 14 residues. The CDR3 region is CASSAELAGNEQFF. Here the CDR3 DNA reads TGTGCCAGCAGTGCAGAATTAGCGGGAAACGAGCAGTTCTTC.

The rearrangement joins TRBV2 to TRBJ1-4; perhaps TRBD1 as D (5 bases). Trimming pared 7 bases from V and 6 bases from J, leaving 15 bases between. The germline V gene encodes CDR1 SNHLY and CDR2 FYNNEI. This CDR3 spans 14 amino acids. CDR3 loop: CASTRDGRYEKLFF. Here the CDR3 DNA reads TGTGCCAGCACCCGGGACGGAAGATATGAAAAACTGTTTTTT.

The CDR3 region is CASSTGPGPNTQYF. Written as DNA, the CDR3 is TGTGCCAGCAGCACCGGACCGGGACCCAATACGCAGTATTTT. The chain combines TRBV7-3 with TRBJ2-3; D tentatively fits TRBD1 or TRBD2 (5 bases each). The V end lost 5 bases, the J end lost 7 bases, and 16 bases lay between the germline ends. The CDR3 runs to 14 residues. Germline loops: CDR1 SGHTA, CDR2 FQGTGA. The full variable domain, its missing parts supplied by reference TRBV7-3 and TRBJ2-3, is GAGVSQTPSNKVTEKGKYVELRCDPISGHTALYWYRQSLGQGPEFLIYFQGTGAADDSGLPNDRFFAVRPEGSVSTLKIQRTERGDSAVYLCASSTGPGPNTQYFGPGTRLTVL.

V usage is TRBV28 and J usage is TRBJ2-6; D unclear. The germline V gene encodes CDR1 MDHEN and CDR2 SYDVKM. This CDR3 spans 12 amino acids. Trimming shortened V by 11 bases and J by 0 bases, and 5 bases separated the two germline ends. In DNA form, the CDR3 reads TGTGCCGTAGGCTCTGGGGCCAACGTCCTGACTTTC. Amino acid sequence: CAVGSGANVLTF.